The entry that follows covers one TCR beta chain sequence. Germline assignment: CDR1 SGHNT and CDR2 YYREEE (reference sequence). The ends lost 8 bases at V and 5 bases at J; junction bases unmatched: 10. This CDR3 has 15 residues. The sample originates from a study of blood T cell repertoires in COVID-19. Study-level information: Specimens from acute and convalescent COVID-19 originated in the United States, Italy and Spain. Sources were T cells, B-cell-depleted T cells, or PBMCs; the material itself was cDNA or gDNA.

Profiled with immunoSEQ multiplex PCR; TCRdb holds only in-frame clones, not every one. Counted here are 60,000 to 75,000 clones, around 87% occurring once; the ten biggest clones make up approximately 4%. The rearrangement joins TRBV5-4 to TRBJ2-1; 10 bases align to TRBD2. The source of this sequence is a human donor in a cohort sampled during active COVID-19. What was sequenced was peripheral blood. The CDR3 loop reads CASRSRTSGNNEQFF. The CDR3 nucleotides are TGTGCCAGTCGGAGTAGGACTAGCGGCAACAATGAGCAGTTCTTC.